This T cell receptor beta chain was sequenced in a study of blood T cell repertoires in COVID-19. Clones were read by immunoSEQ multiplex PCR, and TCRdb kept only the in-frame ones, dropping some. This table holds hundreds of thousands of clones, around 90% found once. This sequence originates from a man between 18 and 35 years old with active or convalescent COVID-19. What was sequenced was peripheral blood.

CDR3 sequence (DNA): TGTGCCAGCAGCTTAGAACAGGGGGCCGATGGCTACACCTTC. It yields the protein CASSLEQGADGYTF. The chain carries TRBV7-9 and TRBJ1-2; 9 bases are a match to TRBD1. The CDR3 is 14 residues long. The J segment lost 6 bases and the V segment lost 1 base, leaving 3 bases of the junction unmatched. The germline CDR1 and CDR2 sequences are SEHNR and FQNEAQ (reference sequence).